The following is a T cell receptor (beta chain) sequence with its context. The source of the sample is a study of shared T cell receptors in the human thymus. Only in-frame clones appear in the TCRdb table, and some are missing; sequencing was by immunoSEQ multiplex PCR. The sample has 630,000 or so clones, more than 70% seen once; the top ten hold just under 0.0095%. CDR3 length equals 18 residues. Germline-derived CDR1 and CDR2 are LGHNT and FRNRAP. Trimming took 5 bases from V and 0 from J; bases not matched to a gene: 15. A further study also used this sample, focusing on human thymus T cells. That source notes: All donors were healthy Finnish infants who were undergoing corrective surgery to treat congenital heart defects. Resections obtained during corrective heart surgery supplied the thymus tissue. What appeared biased in thymic and blood repertoires was the usage of V and J genes. Thymic repertoires from unrelated individuals overlapped highly, related research reported.

This clonotype originated in a boy in the first two years of life with a congenital heart defect. The sample was thymocytes. V is TRBV12-5 and J is TRBJ1-1; 7 bases align to TRBD1. Here the CDR3 DNA reads TGTGCTAGTGGTCGATTACAGGGGAAAAAGGACATGAACACTGAAGCTTTCTTT. As protein: CASGRLQGKKDMNTEAFF.